The table lists the clone carrying this TCR beta chain with a few counts. The library targeted TCRbeta and was prepared with unique molecular identifiers. TCRdb re-called the PCR reads through MiXCR, storing one row per CDR3 protein. Counted here are approximately 640,000 distinct CDR3 sequences, roughly 17% occurring once; the ten biggest clones make up about 1.1%. The data belong to a study of T-cell reconstitution after alpha-beta-depleted transplantation in children. CDR1 SGHRS and CDR2 YFSETQ come from the germline V gene. The CDR3 spans 16 residues. The junction had 11 bases not matched to a gene; V was cut back by 4 bases and J by 4 bases.

The source was PBMCs from the stem cell graft donor, collected from the stem cell graft. This TCR was sampled from a human donor who donated a stem cell graft to a child with acute myeloid leukemia. This rearrangement joins TRBV5-1 to TRBJ2-1; 7 positions agree with TRBD2. CDR3 sequence (DNA): TGCGCCAGCAGCCCCGGTAGGCTAGCGGCTTACAATGAGCAGTTCTTC. It yields the protein CASSPGRLAAYNEQFF.